This is a list of T cell receptor beta chains from one sample in a study of T cell responses to AZD1222 COVID-19 vaccine. Only in-frame clones appear in the TCRdb table, and some are missing; sequencing was by immunoSEQ multiplex PCR. This sample has 100,000 to 150,000 clones, with more than 80% found just once. Sequenced here: peripheral blood, sampled on day 0 of AZD1222 vaccination. The receptors stem from an adult in good health. The CDR3 runs from the conserved cysteine through the conserved F or W. The D gene is left open where the match is weak. Clone size, where shown, is once, few, many, or a class for clones that have expanded.

j_gene,v_gene,abundance,len,d_gene,CDR3aa,CDR3nt
TRBJ2-7,TRBV28,-,15,-,CASKGGEGWLEEQYF,TGTGCCAGCAAAGGGGGTGAGGGATGGCTGGAAGAGCAGTACTTC
TRBJ2-2,TRBV7-2,-,12,-,CASSPLVGELFF,TGTGCCAGCAGCCCCCTGGTCGGGGAGCTGTTTTTT
TRBJ2-2,TRBV7-7,-,21,-,CACSLISDTFGGTTNTGELFF,TGTGCTTGCAGCTTAATTTCGGACACCTTCGGAGGCACGACGAACACCGGGGAGCTGTTTTTT
TRBJ2-5,TRBV19,-,12,-,CASNDRGETQYF,TGTGCCAGTAATGACAGAGGGGAGACCCAGTACTTC
TRBJ1-2,TRBV18,-,14,-,CASSPPAGNYGYTF,TGTGCCAGCTCACCACCGGCGGGCAACTATGGCTACACCTTC
TRBJ1-5,TRBV6-5,-,14,TRBD1,CASTGGQENQPQHF,TGTGCCAGCACCGGGGGACAGGAAAATCAGCCCCAGCATTTT
TRBJ2-5,TRBV5-4,-,14,TRBD1,CASSLGQGGETQYF,TGTGCCAGCAGCTTGGGACAGGGGGGAGAGACCCAGTACTTC
TRBJ2-7,TRBV10-2,-,14,-,CASSDPDRSYEQYF,TGCGCCAGCAGTGATCCAGACCGCTCCTACGAGCAGTACTTC
TRBJ2-7,TRBV5-5,-,14,-,CASSFGPGTYEQYF,TGTGCCAGCAGCTTTGGTCCGGGGACCTACGAGCAGTACTTC
TRBJ2-7,TRBV21-1,-,14,-,CASSKGRGLYEQYF,TGTGCCAGCAGCAAAGGCAGGGGTCTTTACGAGCAGTACTTC
TRBJ2-7,TRBV7-2,-,14,-,CASSFFTSSYEQYF,TGTGCCAGCAGCTTTTTCACTAGCTCCTACGAGCAGTACTTC
TRBJ1-1,TRBV7-2,-,15,-,CASSPAPGRDTEAFF,TGTGCCAGCAGCCCAGCTCCGGGAAGGGACACTGAAGCTTTCTTT
TRBJ1-2,TRBV6-5,-,15,TRBD1,CASSPGPGQHYGYTF,TGTGCCAGCAGCCCAGGTCCGGGACAGCACTATGGCTACACCTTC
TRBJ2-6,TRBV29-1,-,15,TRBD1,CSVLGQGFGANVLTF,TGCAGCGTACTGGGACAGGGGTTCGGGGCCAACGTCCTGACTTTC
TRBJ2-7,TRBV19,once,14,TRBD2,CASKGTSLSYEQYF,TGTGCCAGTAAAGGGACTAGCCTCTCCTACGAGCAGTACTTC
TRBJ2-1,TRBV6-6,-,13,-,CASSYAGSAEQFF,TGTGCCAGCAGTTATGCTGGGTCGGCTGAGCAGTTCTTC
TRBJ1-5,TRBV5-1,-,15,-,CASSLDGQRNQPQHF,TGCGCCAGCAGCTTGGATGGACAGCGCAATCAGCCCCAGCATTTT
TRBJ2-5,TRBV5-6,few,14,TRBD1,CASSPGTVQETQYF,TGTGCCAGCAGCCCAGGGACAGTACAAGAGACCCAGTACTTC
TRBJ2-2,TRBV30,-,17,-,CAWSAGHLRRDTGELFF,TGTGCCTGGAGCGCGGGGCACCTAAGACGGGACACCGGGGAGCTGTTTTTT
TRBJ2-1,TRBV11-3,-,17,TRBD2,CASSGTSGGAAIDEQFF,TGTGCCAGCTCCGGGACTAGCGGGGGGGCCGCGATCGATGAGCAGTTCTTC
TRBJ1-3,TRBV7-9,-,15,-,CASSSPTGFRNTIYF,TGTGCCAGCAGCTCCCCTACAGGGTTTAGAAACACCATATATTTT
TRBJ1-2,TRBV7-2,-,13,TRBD1,CASSTGQGFGYTF,TGTGCCAGCAGCACGGGACAGGGGTTTGGCTACACCTTC
TRBJ2-7,TRBV6-2/TRBV6-3,-,19,TRBD1,CASSYFPWDRGAQTYEQYF,TGTGCCAGCAGTTACTTCCCTTGGGACAGGGGGGCCCAAACCTACGAGCAGTACTTC
TRBJ2-5,TRBV5-1,-,13,TRBD1,CASNTGASETQYF,TGCGCCAGCAATACAGGGGCATCAGAGACCCAGTACTTC
TRBJ2-2,TRBV4-1,few,16,TRBD2,CASSLGLAGNTGELFF,TGCGCCAGCAGCTTGGGACTAGCGGGGAACACCGGGGAGCTGTTTTTT
TRBJ1-1,TRBV6-5,-,12,TRBD1,CASKRQGTEAFF,TGTGCCAGCAAGAGACAGGGGACTGAAGCTTTCTTT
TRBJ1-6,TRBV28,-,15,TRBD1,CASSLQGDTYSPLHF,TGTGCCAGCAGTTTACAGGGGGATACGTATTCACCCCTCCACTTT
TRBJ1-2,TRBV28,-,13,-,CASSFSGTRGYTF,TGTGCCAGCAGTTTCTCCGGGACTAGGGGCTACACCTTC
TRBJ2-5,TRBV15,-,17,TRBD2,CATSREGSGGRGETQYF,TGTGCCACCAGCAGAGAGGGTAGCGGGGGCCGGGGAGAGACCCAGTACTTC
TRBJ2-5,TRBV10-3,once,13,TRBD1,CAISMTGGETQYF,TGTGCCATCAGCATGACAGGGGGAGAGACCCAGTACTTC
TRBJ1-2,TRBV28,-,14,-,CASSSLDSPYGYTF,TGTGCCAGCAGTTCCCTGGACAGCCCCTATGGCTACACCTTC
TRBJ2-3,TRBV24-1,once,13,-,CATSDFDTDTQYF,TGTGCCACCAGTGATTTCGACACAGATACGCAGTATTTT
TRBJ1-2,TRBV14,-,16,-,CASRRTDTFSSYGYTF,TGTGCCAGCAGACGAACGGACACTTTCTCCTCTTATGGCTACACCTTC
TRBJ2-1,TRBV5-1,-,14,-,CASSSTETVSEQFF,TGCGCCAGCAGCTCAACTGAGACAGTGTCTGAGCAGTTCTTC
TRBJ2-1,TRBV27,-,14,TRBD2,CASKRLAGGPEQFF,TGTGCCAGCAAAAGGCTAGCGGGAGGGCCAGAGCAGTTCTTC
TRBJ1-2,TRBV7-2,-,15,-,CASSDRTANLYGYTF,TGTGCCAGCAGCGATCGGACAGCCAACCTTTATGGCTACACCTTC
TRBJ1-5,TRBV19,once,16,TRBD1,CASNMGQGVHNQPQHF,TGTGCCAGTAACATGGGACAGGGGGTTCACAATCAGCCCCAGCATTTT
TRBJ2-7,TRBV29-1,-,13,TRBD2,CSGRVAGSYEQYF,TGCAGCGGGAGGGTAGCGGGGTCCTACGAGCAGTACTTC
TRBJ1-1,TRBV29-1,many,12,TRBD1,CSVGTGEGEAFF,TGCAGCGTTGGGACAGGGGAGGGTGAAGCTTTCTTT
TRBJ2-1,TRBV5-1,-,15,-,CASSLGGRLNNEQFF,TGCGCCAGCAGCTTGGGGGGCAGGTTAAACAATGAGCAGTTCTTC